A selection of T cell receptor beta chains follows, all from one sample in a study of shared clonotypes between healthy human individuals. Only in-frame clones appear in the TCRdb table, and some are missing; sequencing was by immunoSEQ multiplex PCR. The sample includes millions of clones, just over 90% seen only once; the top ten take roughly 0.36%. Sequencing was carried out using naive CD4+ T cells from PBMCs. These receptors were obtained from a young man in good health. Some clones in this sample may be carry-over from other donors' samples. CDR3s leave out the opening cysteine and the closing phenylalanine or tryptophan. D genes are given only for firm matches.

TRBJ1-4 | TRBD1 | TRBV28 | ASSVRGLNEKLF
TRBJ1-4 | TRBD1 | TRBV28 | ASSRDRGREKLF
TRBJ1-1 | . | TRBV29-1 | SVETRGSTWNTEAF
. | . | TRBV30 | AWSAGTPVGEQY
TRBJ2-1 | TRBD2 | TRBV19 | ASSIDPGLAGVDEQF
TRBJ1-5 | TRBD1 | TRBV28 | ASSLQGRSQPQH
TRBJ1-2 | . | TRBV19 | ASSIEGALGGYT
TRBJ1-4 | . | TRBV20-1 | SGSLTEKLF
TRBJ2-5 | . | TRBV5-1 | ASSSPPGETQY
TRBJ2-1 | . | TRBV7-2 | ASSWRTGLSYNEQF
TRBJ2-6 | . | TRBV6-5 | ASSRKQVGANVLT
TRBJ2-3 | . | TRBV5-1 | ASSTEVYSTDTQY
TRBJ1-5 | TRBD1 | TRBV18 | ASSQAGQGGNNAQPQH
TRBJ2-3 | . | TRBV2 | ASSDKGRRALSDTQY
TRBJ2-3 | . | TRBV28 | ASSFQADFTDTQY
TRBJ2-3 | . | TRBV6-5 | ASSPKTPFTDTQY
TRBJ2-7 | TRBD1 | TRBV28 | ASRRQGPMIGQY
TRBJ2-7 | . | TRBV2 | ASTPPGEQY
TRBJ2-7 | TRBD2 | TRBV5-4 | ASSLGGTNFYEQY
TRBJ2-3 | TRBD1 | TRBV4-2 | ASSQGQLTDTQY
TRBJ2-3 | TRBD2 | TRBV5-1 | ASSLGLAGPDTQY
TRBJ2-2 | . | TRBV6-6 | ASSYSYRDAAGELF
TRBJ1-2 | TRBD1 | TRBV5-1 | ASSLGQGKDGYT
TRBJ2-7 | . | TRBV6-5 | ASSYLGRDEQY
TRBJ2-2 | . | TRBV9 | ASSQGVNTGELF
TRBJ1-5 | TRBD1 | TRBV2 | ASIRDRNQPQH
TRBJ2-7 | TRBD2 | TRBV5-1 | ASSLPGGLAGGPDKYEQY
TRBJ1-1 | . | TRBV15 | ATSSFNRDSEAF
TRBJ2-5 | TRBD2 | TRBV4-1 | ASSQRAPASGGSVETQY
TRBJ2-1 | . | TRBV6-1 | ASSEVGVGVGPYNEQF
TRBJ2-1 | . | TRBV25-1 | ASSEEGYNEQF
TRBJ2-1 | . | TRBV28 | ASGVKYNEQF
TRBJ2-7 | . | TRBV5-1 | ASSPEAQGYEQY
TRBJ2-1 | . | TRBV29-1 | SAGVGQGVSNEQF
TRBJ2-1 | TRBD2 | TRBV28 | ASSFLREGTYNEQF
TRBJ1-1 | . | TRBV29-1 | SVGGGTVLNTEAF
TRBJ2-5 | . | TRBV21-1 | ASSKEGTGGGQETQY
TRBJ1-1 | . | TRBV5-1 | ASSWDPREDTEAF
TRBJ2-1 | . | TRBV14 | ASSQQGQGSYNEQF
TRBJ1-1 | . | TRBV7-7 | ASSAQFNTEAF
TRBJ1-4 | TRBD1 | TRBV15 | ATSIRQGPGEKLF
TRBJ2-2 | . | TRBV10-3 | AISADPNTGELF
TRBJ2-5 | . | TRBV7-2 | ASSGLETQY
TRBJ2-6 | . | TRBV5-6 | ASNPRSGANVLT
TRBJ1-1 | . | TRBV28 | ASSTAPGTEAF
TRBJ1-2 | . | TRBV9 | ASSVADRSYGYT
TRBJ2-7 | . | TRBV7-9 | ASSQPPGQSSYEQY
TRBJ1-5 | . | TRBV6-1 | ASSVGISNQPQH
TRBJ2-7 | . | TRBV5-1 | ASSLSRTTYEQY
TRBJ1-5 | . | TRBV15 | ATSRWAGAGSNQPQH
TRBJ2-7 | . | TRBV27 | ASSRSGPSYEQY
TRBJ2-3 | . | TRBV10-3 | AISESIGTDTQY